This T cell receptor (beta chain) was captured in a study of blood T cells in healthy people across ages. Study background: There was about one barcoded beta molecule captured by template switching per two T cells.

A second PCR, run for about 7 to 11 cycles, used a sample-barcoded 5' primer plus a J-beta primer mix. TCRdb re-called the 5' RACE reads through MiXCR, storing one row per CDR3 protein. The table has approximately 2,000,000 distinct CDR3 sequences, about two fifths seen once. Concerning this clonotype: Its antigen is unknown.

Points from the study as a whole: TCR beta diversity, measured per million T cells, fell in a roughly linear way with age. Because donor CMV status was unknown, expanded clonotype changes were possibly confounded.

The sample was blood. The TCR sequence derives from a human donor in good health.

The CDR3 here is CASSVDRGFMNTEAFF. The CDR3 DNA is TGTGCCAGCAGCGTTGACAGGGGCTTCATGAACACTGAAGCTTTCTTT. J is TRBJ1-1 and V is TRBV7-9; TRBD1 matches 8 bases. Trimming at V came to 5 bases and at J to 0 bases, leaving 8 bases not matched to a gene. This CDR3 has 16 amino acids. Germline CDR1 is SEHNR and CDR2 is FQNEAQ (reference sequence).